This TCR beta chain was recovered during a study of low-dose radiotherapy and immunotherapy resistance in tumors. Time point defined: before trial treatment. This CDR3 contains 13 residues. Trimming took 6 bases from V and 2 from J, leaving 10 bases between them. CDR1 and CDR2 (germline): SNHLY, FYNNEI. This clonotype has more than one count but fewer than ten. PCR amplification of the TCRs was performed with Phusion for approximately 20 PCR cycles, and it relied on a constant-region primer together with a V-primer adapter. A single record per CDR3 protein comes from TCRdb applying MiXCR to the reads. Of about 47,000 distinct CDR3 sequences listed, approximately 12% were seen once; the top ten hold roughly 6.4%.

This TCR derives from a female donor with ovarian cancer. The input for sequencing was PBMCs, taken before treatment. The rearrangement joins TRBV2 to TRBJ2-5; D is unresolved. Here the CDR3 DNA reads TGTGCCAGCAGGAATCCCCCTCAAGAGACCCAGTACTTC. This gives the protein CASRNPPQETQYF.